A single sample is the source of the 25 T cell receptor beta chains below, sequenced in a study of blood T cell repertoires in COVID-19. The method was immunoSEQ multiplex PCR; TCRdb's version includes in-frame clones alone and lacks a portion of them. The sample carries about 5,300 clones, about 88% recorded once. The sequencing sample was made of peripheral blood. All receptors come from an elderly woman with acute or convalescent COVID-19.

The chain couples TRBV3-1 (or the pseudogene TRBV3-2) to TRBJ2-7; 8 nucleotides agree with TRBD2. The CDR3 totals 14 residues. Looked up from germline, CDR1 is LGHDT and CDR2 is YNNKEL (reference sequence). J was trimmed by 6 bases and V by 4 bases; bases with no gene match: 8. CDR3 region: CASSPGGGAPEQYF. For the CDR3, the DNA is TGTGCCAGCAGCCCGGGGGGGGGCGCCCCCGAGCAGTACTTC.

The chain combines TRBV7-2 with TRBJ2-5; D is unclear. Looked up from germline, CDR1 is SGHTA and CDR2 is FQGNSA. The CDR3 runs 13 residues. V lost 1 base and J 3 bases, leaving 6 bases between the germline ends. This CDR3 reads CASSLVGEETQYF. The CDR3 region has the DNA TGTGCCAGCAGCTTAGTCGGTGAAGAGACCCAGTACTTC. The variable domain in full, with the rest retrieved from reference TRBV7-2 and TRBJ2-5, is GAGVSQSPSNKVTEKGKDVELRCDPISGHTALYWYRQSLGQGLEFLIYFQGNSAPDKSGLPSDRFSAERTGGSVSTLTIQRTQQEDSAVYLCASSLVGEETQYFGPGTRLLVL.

Concerning this clone: Distinct nucleotide sequences in the sample also encode this CDR3. J is TRBJ2-3 and V is TRBV30; 8 bases map to TRBD2. Looked up from germline, CDR1 is GTSNPN and CDR2 is SVGIG (reference sequence). The V segment lost 3 bases and the J segment 7 bases; nucleotides outside the gene matches: 3. This CDR3 comprises 12 residues. This CDR3 reads CAWSGGGYTQYF. In nucleotides, the CDR3 is TGTGCCTGGAGCGGGGGGGGGTATACGCAGTATTTT.

The chain carries TRBV4-1 and TRBJ2-7; maybe TRBD2 (5 bases). Trimming took off 2 bases at V and 5 bases at J, with 13 bases between the two ends. The germline V gene has CDR1 MGHRA and CDR2 YSYEKL. CDR3 length equals 14 residues. Here the CDR3 reads CASSQHGPRDEQYF. CDR3 nucleotide sequence: TGCGCCAGCAGCCAACATGGACCGAGGGACGAGCAGTACTTC.

The chain combines TRBV7-6 with TRBJ2-5; 8 bases are a match to TRBD2. Germline V gene sequence: CDR1 SGHVS, CDR2 FNYEAQ. The J segment lost 5 bases and the V segment lost 0 bases, leaving 8 bases of the junction unmatched. The CDR3 covers 16 residues. The CDR3: CASSLAVAGSGETQYF. The CDR3 DNA follows: TGTGCCAGCAGCTTAGCGGTAGCGGGGTCGGGGGAGACCCAGTACTTC.

The chain is built from TRBV28 and TRBJ1-5, with D perhaps TRBD1 (6 bases). The V and J ends lost 2 bases and 5 bases respectively, with 13 bases between them. The CDR3 totals 15 residues. The germline CDR1 and CDR2 sequences are MDHEN and SYDVKM. CDR3 in amino acids: CASSLLAGVHQPQHF. The DNA of the CDR3 is TGTGCCAGCAGTTTACTGGCAGGGGTCCATCAGCCCCAGCATTTT.

The chain has TRBV9 and TRBJ2-2; possibly TRBD1 for D (5 bases). This CDR3 has 13 residues. V gave up 4 bases and J gave up 6 bases, with 10 bases separating them. The germline gives CDR1 SGDLS, CDR2 YYNGEE. CDR3: CASSLETAGELFF. CDR3 nucleotide sequence: TGTGCCAGCAGCCTAGAGACAGCCGGGGAGCTGTTTTTT. The whole variable domain, remainder taken from reference TRBV9 and TRBJ2-2, is DSGVTQTPKHLITATGQRVTLRCSPRSGDLSVYWYQQSLDQGLQFLIQYYNGEERAKGNILERFSAQQFPDLHSELNLSSLELGDSALYFCASSLETAGELFFGEGSRLTVL.

The chain has TRBV4-2 and TRBJ1-5; D is unclear. This CDR3 is 13 amino acids long. Germline CDR1 LGHNA, CDR2 YNFKEQ. With 0 bases removed from V and 7 bases from J, the gap between germline ends came to 7 bases. In DNA, the CDR3 is TGTGCCAGCAGCCAAGATGTTGGCCAGCCCCAGCATTTT. This codes for CASSQDVGQPQHF.

The rearrangement uses TRBV7-2 and TRBJ2-1; D is perhaps TRBD1 (6 bases). This CDR3 spans 13 amino acids. V shed 1 base and J shed 6 bases, with 7 bases lying between them. Germline V lookup: CDR1 SGHTA, CDR2 FQGNSA. This chain's CDR3 is CASSLDRVNEQFF. The CDR3 coding sequence is TGTGCCAGCAGCTTAGACAGGGTCAATGAGCAGTTCTTC.

This clone has only a few counts. This chain connects TRBV19 to TRBJ1-1; D is undetermined. This CDR3 is built from 14 residues. Germline loops: CDR1 LNHDA, CDR2 SQIVND (reference sequence). Deletions cut 7 bases from V and 4 bases from J, with 16 bases between. The chain's CDR3 is CASIGWNSGTEAFF. In DNA form, the CDR3 reads TGTGCCAGTATTGGGTGGAATTCAGGCACTGAAGCTTTCTTT.

The chain is built from TRBV11-2 and TRBJ2-1; the match to TRBD1 covers 7 bases. Per the germline V gene, CDR1 is SGHAT and CDR2 is FQNNGV. V was clipped by 6 bases and J by 1 base; unmatched bases: 6. The CDR3 totals 15 residues. CDR3 residues: CASSMGQTSYNEQFF. CDR3 nucleotide sequence: TGTGCCAGCAGTATGGGACAGACTTCCTACAATGAGCAGTTCTTC.

The gene calls are TRBV9 and TRBJ2-2; D perhaps matches TRBD2 (7 bases). The germline V and J ends were trimmed by 5 bases and 4 bases, with 18 bases remaining between them. The V gene's germline CDR1 is SGDLS and CDR2 YYNGEE. CDR3 size: 16 residues. The CDR3 DNA sequence: TGTGCCAGCAGTCCGCAAGGGGGGGCGAGCACCGGGGAGCTGTTTTTT. This translates into CASSPQGGASTGELFF.

The CDR3 region is CAMGQGSVTEQFF. The CDR3 nucleotides read TGTGCTATGGGACAGGGGTCCGTCACTGAGCAGTTCTTC. The chain recombines TRBV21-1 with TRBJ2-1; the tabulated D call, TRBD1, remains unverified against the DNA. TRBV21-1 constitutes a pseudogene. The length of the CDR3 is 13 residues.

V and J are TRBV7-3 and TRBJ1-5, with unresolved D. Per the germline V gene, CDR1 is SGHTA and CDR2 is FQGTGA. The CDR3 is 16 amino acids. V lost 5 bases and J 4 bases, leaving 18 bases between the germline ends. CDR3 nucleotide sequence: TGTGCCAGCAGCCAGAGGGCGGGTAATGGAAATCAGCCCCAGCATTTT. Amino acids: CASSQRAGNGNQPQHF.

The V gene is TRBV7-9, the J gene TRBJ2-1, with TRBD1 identical over 9 bases. Trimming at V came to 6 bases and at J to 4 bases, leaving 10 bases not matched to a gene. CDR3 length: 16 amino acids. Germline V gives CDR1 SEHNR, CDR2 FQNEAQ (reference sequence). CDR3 bases: TGTGCCAGCAGGGCACCGGGACAGGGTGAATACAATGAGCAGTTCTTC. This translates into CASRAPGQGEYNEQFF.

CDR3 amino acids: CASSFFGGAGDTQYF. CDR3 DNA: TGTGCCAGCAGCTTCTTCGGGGGGGCGGGAGATACGCAGTATTTT. The rearrangement links TRBV11-2 to TRBJ2-3; 8 bases line up with TRBD2. Germline V lookup: CDR1 SGHAT, CDR2 FQNNGV. This CDR3 comprises 15 residues. Germline trimming cut 3 bases from V and 5 bases from J; bases unmatched to any gene: 7. The full variable domain, rest sourced from reference TRBV11-2 and TRBJ2-3, is EAGVAQSPRYKIIEKRQSVAFWCNPISGHATLYWYQQILGQGPKLLIQFQNNGVVDDSQLPKDRFSAERLKGVDSTLKIQPAKLEDSAVYLCASSFFGGAGDTQYFGPGTRLTVL.

The chain employs TRBV12-3 or TRBV12-4 and TRBJ2-5; D perhaps matches TRBD2 (5 bases). The V end was cut by 8 bases, the J end by 7 bases, with 11 bases between. The CDR3 contains 11 residues. This chain's CDR3 is CASLYRGTQYF. The CDR3 coding sequence is TGTGCCAGCCTTTATCGGGGGACCCAGTACTTC.

The V call is TRBV3-1 (or the pseudogene TRBV3-2), the J call TRBJ2-1; D gene uncertain. CDR1 is LGHDT, CDR2 YNNKEL, per germline (reference sequence). The CDR3 is made up of 11 amino acids. V was clipped by 4 bases and J by 6 bases, with 4 bases between them. In DNA form, the CDR3 reads TGTGCCAGCAGCCTTCTCAATGAGCAGTTCTTC. Residues: CASSLLNEQFF.

The chain is built from TRBV28 and TRBJ1-4; D is ambiguous. This CDR3 spans 13 amino acids. Trimming stripped 2 bases from V and 8 bases from J, with 9 bases between. Germline V gene data show CDR1 as MDHEN and CDR2 as SYDVKM. CDR3 residues: CASSLGGGEKLFF. The DNA for the CDR3 is TGTGCCAGCAGTTTAGGTGGTGGCGAAAAACTGTTTTTT. The variable domain in full, with the rest retrieved from reference TRBV28 and TRBJ1-4, is DVKVTQSSRYLVKRTGEKVFLECVQDMDHENMFWYRQDPGLGLRLIYFSYDVKMKEKGDIPEGYSVSREKKERFSLILESASTNQTSMYLCASSLGGGEKLFFGSGTQLSVL.

The rearrangement links TRBV2 to TRBJ1-2, with 8 bases fitting TRBD1. Looked up from germline, CDR1 is SNHLY and CDR2 is FYNNEI. Trimming cost V 5 bases and J 6 bases; bases outside gene matches: 5. The CDR3 length is 13 residues. CDR3 sequence reads: CASSKDRVDGYTF. The CDR3 DNA reads as TGTGCCAGCAGTAAGGACAGGGTGGATGGCTACACCTTC. Using reference TRBV2 and TRBJ1-2 for the parts outside the CDR3, the full variable domain is EPEVTQTPSHQVTQMGQEVILRCVPISNHLYFYWYRQILGQKVEFLVSFYNNEISEKSEIFDDQFSVERPDGSNFTLKIRSTKLEDSAMYFCASSKDRVDGYTFGSGTRLTVV.

V usage is TRBV29-1 and J usage is TRBJ2-5; D perhaps matches TRBD1 (6 bases). The CDR3 runs to 12 residues. Trimming left V 7 bases short and J 3 bases short, with 12 bases between. Per the germline V gene, CDR1 is SQVTM and CDR2 is ANQGSEA. In nucleotides, the CDR3 is TGCAGCGCCCTCTCAGGGGAAGAGACCCAGTACTTC. Its translation is CSALSGEETQYF.

The chain carries TRBV6-4 and TRBJ1-1, with TRBD1 as a possible D gene (6 bases). This CDR3 region has 15 residues. The germline CDR1 and CDR2 sequences are MRHNA and SNTAGT. Trimming took 8 bases from V and 4 from J, leaving 20 bases between them. The CDR3 loop is CASGTGRGGPTEAFF. The CDR3 DNA reads as TGTGCCAGCGGAACAGGGCGGGGAGGGCCCACTGAAGCTTTCTTT.

The chain links TRBV11-3 to TRBJ2-1; possibly TRBD1 for D (6 bases). Germline V gives CDR1 SGHNT, CDR2 YENEEA. The CDR3 length is 16 residues. With 5 bases removed from V and 4 bases from J, the gap between germline ends came to 18 bases. CDR3 region: CASSPQQGWAYNEQFF. The CDR3 region has the DNA TGTGCCAGCAGCCCCCAACAGGGATGGGCTTACAATGAGCAGTTCTTC.

The genes are TRBV6-2 or TRBV6-3 and TRBJ2-1; the D gene is possibly TRBD2 (5 bases). The CDR3 runs 14 residues. Trimming stripped 5 bases from V and 2 bases from J, with 10 bases between. In germline, CDR1 is MNHEY, CDR2 SVGEGT. The CDR3 DNA reads as TGTGCCAGCAGTGTGGACTCCGCCTACAATGAGCAGTTCTTC. Protein sequence: CASSVDSAYNEQFF.

This clone was found once. This chain uses TRBV29-1 with TRBJ2-3; D not certain. This CDR3 comprises 12 residues. Between the trimmed V and J ends, which lost 4 bases and 3 bases, there was a span of 8 bases. Germline CDR1 is SQVTM and CDR2 is ANQGSEA. The CDR3 region is CSVVTGTDTQYF. The CDR3 DNA reads as TGCAGCGTTGTTACGGGTACAGATACGCAGTATTTT.